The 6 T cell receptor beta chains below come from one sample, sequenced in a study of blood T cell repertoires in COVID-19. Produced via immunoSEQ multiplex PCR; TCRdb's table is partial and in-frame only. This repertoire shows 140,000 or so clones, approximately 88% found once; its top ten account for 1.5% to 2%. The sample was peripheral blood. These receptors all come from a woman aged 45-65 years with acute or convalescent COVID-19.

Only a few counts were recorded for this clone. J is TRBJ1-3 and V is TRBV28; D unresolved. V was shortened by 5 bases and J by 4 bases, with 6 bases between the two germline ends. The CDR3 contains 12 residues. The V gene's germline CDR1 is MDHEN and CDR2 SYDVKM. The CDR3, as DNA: TGTGCCAGCAGTACATGGGGAAACACCATATATTTT. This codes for CASSTWGNTIYF.

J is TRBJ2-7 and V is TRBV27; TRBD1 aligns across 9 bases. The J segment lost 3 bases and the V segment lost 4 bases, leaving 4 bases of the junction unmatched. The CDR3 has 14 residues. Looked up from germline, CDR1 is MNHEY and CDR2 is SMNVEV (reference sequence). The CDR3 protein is CASSSTGQGYEQYF. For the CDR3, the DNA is TGTGCCAGCAGTTCCACGGGACAGGGCTACGAGCAGTACTTC.

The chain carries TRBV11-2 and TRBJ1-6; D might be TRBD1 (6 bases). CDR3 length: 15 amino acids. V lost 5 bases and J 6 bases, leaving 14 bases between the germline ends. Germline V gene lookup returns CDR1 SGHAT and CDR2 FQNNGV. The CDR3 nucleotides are TGTGCCAGCAGCACTGGGACAAACATTAATTCACCCCTCCACTTT. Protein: CASSTGTNINSPLHF.

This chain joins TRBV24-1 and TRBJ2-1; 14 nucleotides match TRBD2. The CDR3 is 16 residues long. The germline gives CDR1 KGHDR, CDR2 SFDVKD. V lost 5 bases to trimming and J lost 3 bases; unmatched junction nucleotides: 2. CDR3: CATSVGTSGSYNEQFF. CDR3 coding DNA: TGTGCCACCAGTGTCGGGACTAGCGGGAGCTACAATGAGCAGTTCTTC.

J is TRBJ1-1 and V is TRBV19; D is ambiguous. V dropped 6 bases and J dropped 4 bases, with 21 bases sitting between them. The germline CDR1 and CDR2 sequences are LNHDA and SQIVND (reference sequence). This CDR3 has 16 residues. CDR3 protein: CASSGIFTVRGTEAFF. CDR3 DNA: TGTGCCAGTAGCGGCATATTCACCGTTCGCGGCACTGAAGCTTTCTTT. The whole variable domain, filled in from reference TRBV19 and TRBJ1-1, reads DGGITQSPKYLFRKEGQNVTLSCEQNLNHDAMYWYRQDPGQGLRLIYYSQIVNDFQKGDIAEGYSVSREKKESFPLTVTSAQKNPTAFYLCASSGIFTVRGTEAFFGQGTRLTVV.

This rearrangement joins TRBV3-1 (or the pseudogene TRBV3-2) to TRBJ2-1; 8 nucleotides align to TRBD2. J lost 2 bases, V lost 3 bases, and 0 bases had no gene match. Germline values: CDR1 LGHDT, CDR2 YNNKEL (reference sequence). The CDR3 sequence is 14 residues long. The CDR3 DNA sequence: TGTGCCAGCAGCCAGGGACTAGCCTACAATGAGCAGTTCTTC. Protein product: CASSQGLAYNEQFF.